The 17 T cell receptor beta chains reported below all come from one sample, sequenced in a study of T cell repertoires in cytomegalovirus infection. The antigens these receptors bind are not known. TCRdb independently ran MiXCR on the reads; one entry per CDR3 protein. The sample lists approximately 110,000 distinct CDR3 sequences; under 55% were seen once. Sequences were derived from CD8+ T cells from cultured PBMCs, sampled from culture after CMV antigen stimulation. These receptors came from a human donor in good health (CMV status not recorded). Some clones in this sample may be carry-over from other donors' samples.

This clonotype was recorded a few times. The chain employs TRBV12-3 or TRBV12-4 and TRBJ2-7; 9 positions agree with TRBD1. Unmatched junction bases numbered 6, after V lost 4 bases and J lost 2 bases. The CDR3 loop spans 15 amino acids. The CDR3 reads CASSSGQGLPYEQYF. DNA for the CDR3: TGTGCCAGCAGTTCGGGACAGGGCCTACCCTACGAGCAGTACTTC.

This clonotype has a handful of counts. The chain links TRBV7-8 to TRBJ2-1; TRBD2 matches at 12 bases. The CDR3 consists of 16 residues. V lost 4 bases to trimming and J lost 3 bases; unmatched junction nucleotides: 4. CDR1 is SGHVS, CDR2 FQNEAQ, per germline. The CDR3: CASSSLAGGRYNEQFF. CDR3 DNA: TGTGCCAGCAGCTCACTAGCGGGGGGACGCTACAATGAGCAGTTCTTC.

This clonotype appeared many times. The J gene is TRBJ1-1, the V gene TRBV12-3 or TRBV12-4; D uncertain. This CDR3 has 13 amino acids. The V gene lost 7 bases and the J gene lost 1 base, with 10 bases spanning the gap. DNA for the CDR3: TGTGCCAGCACCCCATGGGGGAACACTGAAGCTTTCTTT. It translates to CASTPWGNTEAFF.

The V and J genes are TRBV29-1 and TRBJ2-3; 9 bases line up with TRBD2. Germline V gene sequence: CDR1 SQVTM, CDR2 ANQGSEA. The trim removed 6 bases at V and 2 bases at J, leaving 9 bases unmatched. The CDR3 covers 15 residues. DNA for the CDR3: TGCAGCGTCCGAGTTGCTAGCGGGGTCACAGATACGCAGTATTTT. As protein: CSVRVASGVTDTQYF.

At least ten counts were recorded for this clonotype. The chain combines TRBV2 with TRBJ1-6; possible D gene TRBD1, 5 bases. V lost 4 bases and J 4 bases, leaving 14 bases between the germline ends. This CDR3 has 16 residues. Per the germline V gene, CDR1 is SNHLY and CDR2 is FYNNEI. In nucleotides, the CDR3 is TGTGCCAGCAGTGTTTTAGCAGGGAATTATAATTCACCCCTCCACTTT. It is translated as CASSVLAGNYNSPLHF.

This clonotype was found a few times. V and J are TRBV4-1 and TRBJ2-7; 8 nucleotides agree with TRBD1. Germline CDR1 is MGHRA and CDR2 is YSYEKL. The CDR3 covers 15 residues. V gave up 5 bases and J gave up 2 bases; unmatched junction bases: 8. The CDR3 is CASSYTGTGTYEQYF. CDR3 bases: TGCGCCAGCAGCTATACCGGGACAGGTACCTACGAGCAGTACTTC.

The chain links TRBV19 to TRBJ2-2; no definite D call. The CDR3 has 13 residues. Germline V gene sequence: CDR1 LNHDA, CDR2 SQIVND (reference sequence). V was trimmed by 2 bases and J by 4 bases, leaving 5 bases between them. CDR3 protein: CASSILATGELFF. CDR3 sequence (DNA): TGTGCCAGTAGTATATTGGCCACCGGGGAGCTGTTTTTT.

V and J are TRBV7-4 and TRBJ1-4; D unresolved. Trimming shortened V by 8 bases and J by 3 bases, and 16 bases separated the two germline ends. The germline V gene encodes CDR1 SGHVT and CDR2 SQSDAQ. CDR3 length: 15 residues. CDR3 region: CASREGHSANEKLFF. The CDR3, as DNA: TGTGCCAGCCGCGAAGGGCACAGTGCTAATGAAAAACTGTTTTTT.

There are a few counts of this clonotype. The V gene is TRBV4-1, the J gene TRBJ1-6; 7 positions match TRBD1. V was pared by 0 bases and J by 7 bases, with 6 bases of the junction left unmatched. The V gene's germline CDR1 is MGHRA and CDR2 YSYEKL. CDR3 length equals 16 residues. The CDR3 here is CASSQDAQGPNSPLHF. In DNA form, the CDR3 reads TGCGCCAGCAGCCAAGACGCACAGGGGCCGAATTCACCCCTCCACTTT.

The CDR3 here is CASSSRGSGNTIYF. Written as DNA, the CDR3 is TGTGCCAGCAGTTCTAGGGGTTCTGGAAACACCATATATTTT. The chain couples TRBV28 to TRBJ1-3, with TRBD1 as a possible D gene (5 bases). This CDR3 spans 14 amino acids. V lost 4 bases and J lost 1, with 8 bases in between. The germline CDR1 and CDR2 sequences are MDHEN and SYDVKM.

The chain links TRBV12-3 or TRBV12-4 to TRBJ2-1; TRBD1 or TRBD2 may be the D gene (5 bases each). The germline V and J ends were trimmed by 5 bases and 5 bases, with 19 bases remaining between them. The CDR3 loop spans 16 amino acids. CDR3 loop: CASSGPGTPEDNEQFF. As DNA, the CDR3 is TGTGCCAGCAGTGGACCCGGGACCCCCGAAGACAATGAGCAGTTCTTC.

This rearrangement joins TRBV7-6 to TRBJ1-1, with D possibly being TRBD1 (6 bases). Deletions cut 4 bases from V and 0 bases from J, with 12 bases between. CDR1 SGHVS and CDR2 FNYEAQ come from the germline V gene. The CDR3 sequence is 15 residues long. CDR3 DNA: TGTGCCAGCAGCTCGCCGACAGGTGTGAACACTGAAGCTTTCTTT. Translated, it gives CASSSPTGVNTEAFF. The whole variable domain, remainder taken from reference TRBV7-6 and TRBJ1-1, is GAGVSQSPRYKVTKRGQDVALRCDPISGHVSLYWYRQALGQGPEFLTYFNYEAQQDKSGLPNDRFSAERPEGSISTLTIQRTEQRDSAMYRCASSSPTGVNTEAFFGQGTRLTVV.

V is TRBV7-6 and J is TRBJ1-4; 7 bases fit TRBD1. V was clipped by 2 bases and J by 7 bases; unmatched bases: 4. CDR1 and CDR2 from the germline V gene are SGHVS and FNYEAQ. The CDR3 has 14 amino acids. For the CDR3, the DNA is TGTGCCAGCAGCTTACTAGGGGGCTCTGAAAAACTGTTTTTT. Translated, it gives CASSLLGGSEKLFF. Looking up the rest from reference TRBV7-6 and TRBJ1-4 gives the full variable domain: GAGVSQSPRYKVTKRGQDVALRCDPISGHVSLYWYRQALGQGPEFLTYFNYEAQQDKSGLPNDRFSAERPEGSISTLTIQRTEQRDSAMYRCASSLLGGSEKLFFGSGTQLSVL.

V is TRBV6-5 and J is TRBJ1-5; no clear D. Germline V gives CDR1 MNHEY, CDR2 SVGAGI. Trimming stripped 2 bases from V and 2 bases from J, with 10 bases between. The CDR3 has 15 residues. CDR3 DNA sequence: TGTGCCAGCAGTTACCGGGTAAGACGCAATCAGCCCCAGCATTTT. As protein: CASSYRVRRNQPQHF.

This chain's CDR3 is CASSLWSRQVNTEAFF. For the CDR3, the DNA is TGTGCCAGCAGCTTATGGAGTCGACAGGTGAACACTGAAGCTTTCTTT. V gene TRBV7-8 combines with J gene TRBJ1-1, with D possibly matching TRBD1 (6 bases). Trimming took off 2 bases at V and 0 bases at J, with 13 bases between the two ends. The germline V gene encodes CDR1 SGHVS and CDR2 FQNEAQ. CDR3 length equals 16 residues.

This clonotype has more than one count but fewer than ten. The CDR3 loop is CASSPGAGGQNTGELFF. In nucleotides, the CDR3 is TGTGCCAGCAGCCCAGGCGCAGGGGGCCAGAACACCGGGGAGCTGTTTTTT. The rearrangement links TRBV27 to TRBJ2-2; 8 nucleotides line up with TRBD1. CDR3 length: 17 residues. Germline-derived CDR1 and CDR2 are MNHEY and SMNVEV (reference sequence). Trimming at V came to 6 bases and at J to 1 base, leaving 10 bases not matched to a gene.

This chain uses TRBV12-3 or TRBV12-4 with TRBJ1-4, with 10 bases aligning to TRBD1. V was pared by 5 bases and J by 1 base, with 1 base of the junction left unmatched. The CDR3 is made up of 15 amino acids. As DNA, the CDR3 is TGTGCCAGCAGTGACAGGGGGCTAACTAATGAAAAACTGTTTTTT. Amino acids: CASSDRGLTNEKLFF.